What follows are 5 T cell receptor beta chains derived from one specimen sequenced in a study of CD8 T cells in Susac syndrome. With random hexamers, reverse transcription was performed on about 0.5 to 1 ug of RNA. TCRdb redid the calling of the immunoSEQ multiplex PCR reads with MiXCR, one entry per CDR3 protein. This sample has about 53,000 distinct CDR3 sequences; about 95% occur once, and the top ten carry 0.75%. The sample consisted of CD8+ T cells from PBMCs. Receptors were obtained from a human donor with Susac syndrome.

V gene TRBV7-6 combines with J gene TRBJ2-6; no firm D call. The V gene's germline CDR1 is SGHVS and CDR2 FNYEAQ. V gave up 1 base and J gave up 3 bases, with 4 bases separating them. CDR3 length: 14 amino acids. The CDR3: CASSLVGGANVLTF. The CDR3 bases are TGTGCCAGCAGCTTAGTGGGTGGGGCCAACGTCCTGACTTTC.

The chain carries TRBV28 and TRBJ2-1, with D perhaps being TRBD1 or TRBD2 (5 bases each). Between the trimmed V and J ends, which lost 6 bases and 9 bases, there was a span of 21 bases. CDR1 is MDHEN and CDR2 is SYDVKM in the germline V gene. This CDR3 comprises 15 residues. The CDR3 reads CASSSTGTHYGEQFF. CDR3 coding DNA: TGTGCCAGCAGCTCGACCGGGACCCACTACGGTGAGCAGTTCTTC.

This chain connects TRBV12-3 or TRBV12-4 to TRBJ1-1; the D gene is possibly TRBD1 (6 bases). V lost 3 bases, J lost 8 bases, and 16 bases lay in between. This CDR3 is built from 14 residues. The CDR3, as DNA: TGTGCCAGCAGTTTCCCCTCTACAGGGTTAGAAGCTTTCTTT. It specifies CASSFPSTGLEAFF.

The chain has TRBV11-1 and TRBJ2-5; D is ambiguous. Germline V gene sequence: CDR1 SGHAT, CDR2 FQDESV (reference sequence). The CDR3 spans 13 residues. Between the trimmed V and J ends, which lost 1 base and 7 bases, there was a span of 10 bases. The CDR3 bases are TGTGCCAGCAGCTTAGGTGGTGTGAGGACCCAGTACTTC. It codes for CASSLGGVRTQYF.

The chain employs TRBV3-1 and TRBJ1-2, with 7 bases aligning to TRBD1. V lost 4 bases to trimming and J lost 4 bases; unmatched junction nucleotides: 9. CDR1 is LGHDT, CDR2 YNNKEL, per germline (reference sequence). The CDR3 spans 15 residues. The CDR3 is CASSRERQGIYGYTF. CDR3 in DNA: TGTGCCAGCAGCCGAGAACGACAGGGAATCTATGGCTACACCTTC.